This T cell receptor (beta chain) was captured by sequencing in a study of vaccination effects on CD4 cells after COVID-19. Study context: Following the second dose by a median of 72 days, the post-vaccine samples were obtained.

Before sequencing took place, the ViraFEST assay used viral peptide pools to expand antigen-specific CD4+ T cells. Researchers isolated CD4+ T cells once roughly ten days of culture had elapsed. All study participants received two doses of BNT162b2 or mRNA-1273 vaccine. The authors replaced half the medium with IL-2 medium on days 3 and 7. Profiling relied on immunoSEQ multiplex PCR, and the TCRdb table lists in-frame clones only, not all of them. The sample consists of tens of thousands of clones, nearly 75% of them appearing once. For this clone: Its antigen is unidentified.

CDR3 length equals 16 residues. V lost 7 bases, J lost 4 bases, and 11 bases stayed unmatched. Germline V gene data show CDR1 as LNHDA and CDR2 as SQIVND (reference sequence). This TCR was recovered from a human donor who received a COVID-19 vaccine. This chain links TRBV19 with TRBJ2-2; 8 bases fit TRBD1. The sample in question was CD4+ T cells from PBMCs cultured with HCoV-OC43 spike peptides, obtained after COVID-19 vaccination. Subset defined: HCoV-OC43 spike overlapping peptide pool stimulation. CDR3: CASIPEGRGRTGELFF. The CDR3 nucleotides are TGTGCCAGTATCCCCGAGGGCAGGGGGCGCACCGGGGAGCTGTTTTTT.